This entry describes one T cell receptor (beta chain). The sample belongs to a study of blood T cell repertoires in COVID-19. Overall study: Acute and convalescent COVID-19 samples came from the United States, Italy and Spain.

Only in-frame clones appear in the TCRdb table, and some are missing; sequencing was by immunoSEQ multiplex PCR. The data hold over 50,000 clones, with roughly 72% observed a single time. The source material was peripheral blood. The TCR comes from a woman in her sixties or seventies with COVID-19, enrolled during active disease.

CDR3 protein: CASSSGQAPTDTQYF. The CDR3 DNA is TGTGCCAGCAGCTCGGGACAGGCCCCCACAGATACGCAGTATTTT. The rearrangement uses TRBV11-3 and TRBJ2-3; TRBD1 agrees at 8 bases. V was clipped by 4 bases and J by 2 bases; unmatched bases: 5. Germline V gene sequence: CDR1 SGHNT, CDR2 YENEEA. This CDR3 comprises 15 residues.